This TCR beta chain was sequenced in a study of post-analysis software for immune sequencing data. This clonotype was counted a few times. Every TCR beta cDNA library bore unique molecular identifiers. Researchers reported roughly 510,000 cDNA molecules coming from roughly 1 to 10 million T cells. MiXCR was run by TCRdb on the PCR reads, yielding one entry per CDR3 protein. This table holds about 210,000 distinct CDR3 sequences, approximately 29% found once. The sequencing sample was made of blood. The source is a girl under 18 with multiple sclerosis.

The CDR3 region is CASSQNLGGFQETQYF. Here the CDR3 DNA reads TGTGCCAGCAGCCAGAACCTAGGAGGATTTCAAGAGACCCAGTACTTC. The chain couples TRBV13 to TRBJ2-5, with a possible D match to TRBD2 (5 bases). V dropped 5 bases and J dropped 2 bases, with 18 bases sitting between them. There are 16 residues in the CDR3. Germline CDR1 and CDR2: PRHDT and FYEKMQ (reference sequence).